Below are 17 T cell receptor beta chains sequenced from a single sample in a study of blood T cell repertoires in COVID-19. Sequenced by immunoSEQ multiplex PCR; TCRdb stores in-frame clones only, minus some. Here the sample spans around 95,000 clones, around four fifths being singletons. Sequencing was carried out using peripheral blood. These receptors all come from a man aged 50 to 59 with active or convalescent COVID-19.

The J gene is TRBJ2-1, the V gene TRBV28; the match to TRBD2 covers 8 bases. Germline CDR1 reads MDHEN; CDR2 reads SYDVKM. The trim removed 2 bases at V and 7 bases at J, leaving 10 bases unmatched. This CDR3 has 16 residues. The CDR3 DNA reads TGTGCCAGCAGTTTACTTGCGGGGGGCGCAGGGAATGAGCAGTTCTTC. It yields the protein CASSLLAGGAGNEQFF.

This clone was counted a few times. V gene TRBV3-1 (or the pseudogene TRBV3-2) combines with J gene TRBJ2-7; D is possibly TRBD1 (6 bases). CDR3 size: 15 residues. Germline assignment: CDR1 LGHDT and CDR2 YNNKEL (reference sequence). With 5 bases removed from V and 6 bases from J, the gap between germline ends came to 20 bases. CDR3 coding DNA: TGTGCCAGCAGCACCAGCTTAAGGGGGTCTTCCGAGCAGTACTTC. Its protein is CASSTSLRGSSEQYF.

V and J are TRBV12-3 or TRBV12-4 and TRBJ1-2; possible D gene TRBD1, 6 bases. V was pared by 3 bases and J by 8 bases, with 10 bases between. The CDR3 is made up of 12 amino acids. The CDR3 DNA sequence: TGTGCCAGCAGTTTCGGCAGGGGAGGCTACACCTTC. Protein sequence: CASSFGRGGYTF.

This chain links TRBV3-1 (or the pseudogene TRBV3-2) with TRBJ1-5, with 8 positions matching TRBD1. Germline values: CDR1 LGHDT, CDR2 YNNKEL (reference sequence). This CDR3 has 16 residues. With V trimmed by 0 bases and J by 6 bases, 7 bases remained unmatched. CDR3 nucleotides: TGTGCCAGCAGCCAAGATCCGCCGACAGGGGTTCAGCCCCAGCATTTT. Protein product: CASSQDPPTGVQPQHF.

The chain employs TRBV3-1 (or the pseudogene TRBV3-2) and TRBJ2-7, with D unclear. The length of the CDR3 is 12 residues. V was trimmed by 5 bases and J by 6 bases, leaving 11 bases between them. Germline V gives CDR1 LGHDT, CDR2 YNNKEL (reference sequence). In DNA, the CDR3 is TGTGCCAGCAGCGCCCCTAACGGCGAGCAGTACTTC. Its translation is CASSAPNGEQYF.

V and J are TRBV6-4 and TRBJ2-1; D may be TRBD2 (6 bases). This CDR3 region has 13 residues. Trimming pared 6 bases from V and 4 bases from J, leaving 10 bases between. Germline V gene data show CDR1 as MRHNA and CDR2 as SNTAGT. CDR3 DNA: TGTGCCAGCAGCCAGGGACTGTACAATGAGCAGTTCTTC. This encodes CASSQGLYNEQFF.

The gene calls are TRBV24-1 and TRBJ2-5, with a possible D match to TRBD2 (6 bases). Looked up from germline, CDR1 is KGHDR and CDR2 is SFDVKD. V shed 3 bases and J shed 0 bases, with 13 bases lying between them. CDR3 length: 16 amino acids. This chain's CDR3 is CATSDPGGPNQETQYF. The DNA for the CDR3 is TGTGCCACCAGTGATCCCGGGGGTCCCAACCAAGAGACCCAGTACTTC.

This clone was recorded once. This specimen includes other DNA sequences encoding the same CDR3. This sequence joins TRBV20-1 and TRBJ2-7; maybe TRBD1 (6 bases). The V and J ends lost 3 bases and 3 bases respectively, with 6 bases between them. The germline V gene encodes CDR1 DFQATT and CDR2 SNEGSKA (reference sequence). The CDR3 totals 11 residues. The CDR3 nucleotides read TGCAGTGCTAGGGACAGCTACGAGCAGTACTTC. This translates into CSARDSYEQYF.

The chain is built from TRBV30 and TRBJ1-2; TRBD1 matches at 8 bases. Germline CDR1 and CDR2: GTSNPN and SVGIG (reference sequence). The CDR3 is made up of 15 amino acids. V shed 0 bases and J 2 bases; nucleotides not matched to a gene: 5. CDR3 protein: CAWSVVGQGNYGYTF. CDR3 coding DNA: TGTGCCTGGAGTGTAGTCGGACAGGGAAACTATGGCTACACCTTC. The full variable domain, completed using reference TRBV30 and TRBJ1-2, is SQTIHQWPATLVQPVGSPLSLECTVEGTSNPNLYWYRQAAGRGLQLLFYSVGIGQISSEVPQNLSASRPQDRQFILSSKKLLLSDSGFYLCAWSVVGQGNYGYTFGSGTRLTVV.

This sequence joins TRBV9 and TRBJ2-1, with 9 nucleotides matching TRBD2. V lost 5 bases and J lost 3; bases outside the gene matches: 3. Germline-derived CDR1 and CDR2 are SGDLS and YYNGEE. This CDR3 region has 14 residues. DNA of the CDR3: TGTGCCAGCAGTATAGCGGGGGACTACAATGAGCAGTTCTTC. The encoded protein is CASSIAGDYNEQFF. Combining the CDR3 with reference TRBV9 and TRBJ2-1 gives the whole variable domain DSGVTQTPKHLITATGQRVTLRCSPRSGDLSVYWYQQSLDQGLQFLIQYYNGEERAKGNILERFSAQQFPDLHSELNLSSLELGDSALYFCASSIAGDYNEQFFGPGTRLTVL.

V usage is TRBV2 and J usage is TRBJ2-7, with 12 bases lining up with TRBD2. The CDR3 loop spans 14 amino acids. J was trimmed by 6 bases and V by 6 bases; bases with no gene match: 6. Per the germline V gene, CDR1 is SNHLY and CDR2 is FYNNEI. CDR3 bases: TGTGCCAGCAGCCCGACTAGCGGGAGTTCCGAGCAGTACTTC. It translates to CASSPTSGSSEQYF. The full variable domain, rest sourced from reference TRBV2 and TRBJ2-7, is EPEVTQTPSHQVTQMGQEVILRCVPISNHLYFYWYRQILGQKVEFLVSFYNNEISEKSEIFDDQFSVERPDGSNFTLKIRSTKLEDSAMYFCASSPTSGSSEQYFGPGTRLTVT.

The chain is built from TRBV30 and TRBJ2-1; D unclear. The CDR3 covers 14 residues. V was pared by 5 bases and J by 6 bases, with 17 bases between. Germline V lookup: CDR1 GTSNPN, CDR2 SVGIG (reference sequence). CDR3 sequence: CAWSTTYGGNEQFF. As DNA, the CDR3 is TGTGCCTGGTCGACCACCTATGGCGGCAATGAGCAGTTCTTC.

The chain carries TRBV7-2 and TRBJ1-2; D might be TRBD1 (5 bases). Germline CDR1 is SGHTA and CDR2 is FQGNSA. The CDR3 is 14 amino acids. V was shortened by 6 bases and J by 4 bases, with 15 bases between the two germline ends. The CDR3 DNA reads TGTGCCAGCAGATTCACGGACACCTCCTATGGCTACACCTTC. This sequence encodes CASRFTDTSYGYTF.

This CDR3 reads CASSQGGGNTGNTIYF. In DNA, the CDR3 is TGTGCCAGCAGCCAAGGGGGGGGGAACACTGGAAACACCATATATTTT. This chain joins TRBV3-1 (or the pseudogene TRBV3-2) and TRBJ1-3; the D gene is possibly TRBD1 (5 bases). V dropped 1 base and J dropped 2 bases, with 12 bases sitting between them. CDR1 and CDR2 from the germline V gene are LGHDT and YNNKEL (reference sequence). CDR3 length: 16 residues.

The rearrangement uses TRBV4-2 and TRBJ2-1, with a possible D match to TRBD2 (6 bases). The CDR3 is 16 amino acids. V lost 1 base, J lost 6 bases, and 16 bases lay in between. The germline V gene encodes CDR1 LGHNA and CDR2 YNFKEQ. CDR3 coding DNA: TGTGCCAGCAGCCAAGCGAAAGGAGGGCCCATCAATGAGCAGTTCTTC. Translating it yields CASSQAKGGPINEQFF.

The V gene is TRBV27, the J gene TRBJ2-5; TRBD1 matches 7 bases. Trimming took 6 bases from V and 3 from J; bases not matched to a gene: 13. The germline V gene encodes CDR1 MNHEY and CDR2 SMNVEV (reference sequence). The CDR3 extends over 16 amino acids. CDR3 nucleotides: TGTGCCAGCAGCCCCGACCGAGGGGGCATCGAAGAGACCCAGTACTTC. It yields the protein CASSPDRGGIEETQYF.

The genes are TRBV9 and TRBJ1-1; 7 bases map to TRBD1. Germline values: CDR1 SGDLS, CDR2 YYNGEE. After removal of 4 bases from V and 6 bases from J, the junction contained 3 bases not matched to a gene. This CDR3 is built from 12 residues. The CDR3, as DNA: TGTGCCAGCAGCCGAACAGGGGCTGAAGCTTTCTTT. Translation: CASSRTGAEAFF.